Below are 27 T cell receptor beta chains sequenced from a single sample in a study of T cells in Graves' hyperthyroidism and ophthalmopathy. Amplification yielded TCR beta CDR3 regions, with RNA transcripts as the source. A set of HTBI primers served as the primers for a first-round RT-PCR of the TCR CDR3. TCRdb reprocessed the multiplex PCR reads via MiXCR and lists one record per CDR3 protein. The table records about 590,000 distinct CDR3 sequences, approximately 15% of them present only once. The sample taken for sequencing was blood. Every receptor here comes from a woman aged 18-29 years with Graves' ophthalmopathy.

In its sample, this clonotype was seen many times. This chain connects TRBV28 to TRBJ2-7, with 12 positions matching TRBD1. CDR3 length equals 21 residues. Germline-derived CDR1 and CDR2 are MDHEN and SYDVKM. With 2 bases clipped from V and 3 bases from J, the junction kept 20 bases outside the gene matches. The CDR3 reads CASSLAPLGTGGLFGNYEQYF. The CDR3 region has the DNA TGTGCCAGCAGTTTAGCCCCATTGGGGACAGGGGGCTTATTTGGAAACTACGAGCAGTACTTC. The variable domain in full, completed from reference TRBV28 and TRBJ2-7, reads DVKVTQSSRYLVKRTGEKVFLECVQDMDHENMFWYRQDPGLGLRLIYFSYDVKMKEKGDIPEGYSVSREKKERFSLILESASTNQTSMYLCASSLAPLGTGGLFGNYEQYFGPGTRLTVT.

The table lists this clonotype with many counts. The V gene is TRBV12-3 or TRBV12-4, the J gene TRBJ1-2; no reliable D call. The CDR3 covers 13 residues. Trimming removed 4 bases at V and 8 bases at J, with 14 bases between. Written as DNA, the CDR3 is TGTGCCAGCAGTTCCATGGCCGGTCTCGGCTACACCTTC. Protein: CASSSMAGLGYTF.

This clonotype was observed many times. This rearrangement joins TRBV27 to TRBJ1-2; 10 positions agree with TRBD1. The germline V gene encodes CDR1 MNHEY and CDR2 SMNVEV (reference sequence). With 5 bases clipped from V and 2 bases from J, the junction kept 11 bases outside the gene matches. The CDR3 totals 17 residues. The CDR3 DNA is TGTGCCAGCAGTCCCCTCGGACAGGGGGAGGCGAACTATGGCTACACCTTC. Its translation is CASSPLGQGEANYGYTF.

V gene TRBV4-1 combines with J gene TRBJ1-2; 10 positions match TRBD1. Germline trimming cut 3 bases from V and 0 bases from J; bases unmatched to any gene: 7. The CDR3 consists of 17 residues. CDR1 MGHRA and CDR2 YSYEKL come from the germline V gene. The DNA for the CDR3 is TGCGCCAGCAGCCAGGTGGGACAGGGGAAAGCTAACTATGGCTACACCTTC. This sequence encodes CASSQVGQGKANYGYTF.

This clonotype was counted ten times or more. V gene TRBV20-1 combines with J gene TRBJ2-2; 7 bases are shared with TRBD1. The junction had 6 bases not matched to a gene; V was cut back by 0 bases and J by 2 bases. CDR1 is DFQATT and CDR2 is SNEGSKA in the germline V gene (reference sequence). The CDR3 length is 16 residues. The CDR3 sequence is CSARDPDRANTGELFF. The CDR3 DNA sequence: TGCAGTGCTAGAGATCCTGACAGGGCCAACACCGGGGAGCTGTTTTTT.

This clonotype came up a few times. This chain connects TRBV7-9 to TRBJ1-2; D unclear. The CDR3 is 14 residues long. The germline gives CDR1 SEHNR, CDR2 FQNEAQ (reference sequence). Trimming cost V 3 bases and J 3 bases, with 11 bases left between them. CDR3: CASSFNGVHYGYTF. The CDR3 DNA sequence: TGTGCCAGCAGCTTCAATGGAGTCCACTATGGCTACACCTTC.

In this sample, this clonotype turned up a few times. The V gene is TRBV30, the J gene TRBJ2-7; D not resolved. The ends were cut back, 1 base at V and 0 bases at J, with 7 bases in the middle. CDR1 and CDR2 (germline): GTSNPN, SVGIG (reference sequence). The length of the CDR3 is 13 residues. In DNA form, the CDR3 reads TGTGCCTGGAGTGATTGGAGCTCCTACGAGCAGTACTTC. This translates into CAWSDWSSYEQYF.

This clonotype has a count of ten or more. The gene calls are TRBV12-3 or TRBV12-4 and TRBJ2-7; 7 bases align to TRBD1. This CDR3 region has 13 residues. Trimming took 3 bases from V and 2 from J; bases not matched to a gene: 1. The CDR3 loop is CASSFGQAYEQYF. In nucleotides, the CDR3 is TGTGCCAGCAGTTTCGGACAGGCCTACGAGCAGTACTTC.

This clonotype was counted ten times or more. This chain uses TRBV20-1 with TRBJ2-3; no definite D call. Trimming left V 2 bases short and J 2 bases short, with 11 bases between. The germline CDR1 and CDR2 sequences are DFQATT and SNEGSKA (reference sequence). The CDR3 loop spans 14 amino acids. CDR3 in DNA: TGCAGTGCTAGATCGGGCGGAGCCACAGATACGCAGTATTTT. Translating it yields CSARSGGATDTQYF.

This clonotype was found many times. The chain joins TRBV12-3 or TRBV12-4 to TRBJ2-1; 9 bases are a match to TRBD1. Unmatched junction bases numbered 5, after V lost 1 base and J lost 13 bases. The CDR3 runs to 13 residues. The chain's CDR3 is CASSLGTGAIQFF. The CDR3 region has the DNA TGTGCCAGCAGTTTAGGGACAGGGGCTATACAGTTCTTC.

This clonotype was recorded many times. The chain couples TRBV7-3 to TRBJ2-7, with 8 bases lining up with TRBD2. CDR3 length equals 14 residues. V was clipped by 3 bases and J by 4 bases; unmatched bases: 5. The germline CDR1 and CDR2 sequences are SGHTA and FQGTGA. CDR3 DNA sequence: TGTGCCAGCAGCTTGTTTAGCGGGATTTACGAGCAGTACTTC. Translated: CASSLFSGIYEQYF.

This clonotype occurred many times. The DNA for the CDR3 is TGTGCCAGCAGTTTTCAGCCTTTCTATGGCTACACCTTC. Protein product: CASSFQPFYGYTF. The chain couples TRBV27 to TRBJ1-2; D not certain. The V end lost 3 bases, the J end lost 4 bases, and 9 bases lay between the germline ends. From germline, CDR1 is MNHEY and CDR2 SMNVEV (reference sequence). CDR3 length equals 13 residues.

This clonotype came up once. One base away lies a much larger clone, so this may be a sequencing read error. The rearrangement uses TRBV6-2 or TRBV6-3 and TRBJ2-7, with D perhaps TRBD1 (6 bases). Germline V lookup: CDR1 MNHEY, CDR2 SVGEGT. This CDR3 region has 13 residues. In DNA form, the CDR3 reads TGTGTCAGCAGTTATACACAGGGCTACGAGCAGTACTTC. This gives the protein CVSSYTQGYEQYF.

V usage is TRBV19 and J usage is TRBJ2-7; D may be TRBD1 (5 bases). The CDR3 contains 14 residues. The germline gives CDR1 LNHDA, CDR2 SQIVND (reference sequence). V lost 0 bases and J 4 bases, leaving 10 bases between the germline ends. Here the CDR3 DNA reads TGTGCCAGTAGTATAGATAGGGGCAGTTACGAGCAGTACTTC. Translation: CASSIDRGSYEQYF.

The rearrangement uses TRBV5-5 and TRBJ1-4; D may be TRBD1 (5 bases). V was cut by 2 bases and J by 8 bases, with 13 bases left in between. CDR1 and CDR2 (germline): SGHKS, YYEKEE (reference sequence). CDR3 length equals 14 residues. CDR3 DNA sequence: TGTGCCAGCAGCTTTGCTAACTGGGACGAAAAACTGTTTTTT. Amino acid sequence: CASSFANWDEKLFF. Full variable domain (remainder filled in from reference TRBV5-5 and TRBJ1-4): DAGVTQSPTHLIKTRGQQVTLRCSPISGHKSVSWYQQVLGQGPQFIFQYYEKEERGRGNFPDRFSARQFPNYSSELNVNALLLGDSALYLCASSFANWDEKLFFGSGTQLSVL.

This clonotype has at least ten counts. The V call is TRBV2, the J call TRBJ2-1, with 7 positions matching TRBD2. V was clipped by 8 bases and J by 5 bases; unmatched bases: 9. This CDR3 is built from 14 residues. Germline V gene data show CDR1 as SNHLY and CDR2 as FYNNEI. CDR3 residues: CASWVLADNNEQFF. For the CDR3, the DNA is TGTGCCAGCTGGGTGCTAGCGGATAACAATGAGCAGTTCTTC.

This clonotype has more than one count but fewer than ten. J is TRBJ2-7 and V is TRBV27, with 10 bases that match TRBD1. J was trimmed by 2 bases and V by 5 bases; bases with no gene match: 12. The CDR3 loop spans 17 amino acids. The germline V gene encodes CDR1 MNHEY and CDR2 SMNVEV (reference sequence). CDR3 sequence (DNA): TGTGCCAGCAGTATCAAGGGACAGGGGATCATCCCCTACGAGCAGTACTTC. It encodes CASSIKGQGIIPYEQYF.

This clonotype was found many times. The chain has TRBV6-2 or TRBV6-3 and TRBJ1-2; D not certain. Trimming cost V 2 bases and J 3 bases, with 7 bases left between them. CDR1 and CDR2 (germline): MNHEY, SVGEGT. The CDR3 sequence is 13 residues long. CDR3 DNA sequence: TGTGCCAGCAGTTACGGAGATTACTATGGCTACACCTTC. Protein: CASSYGDYYGYTF.

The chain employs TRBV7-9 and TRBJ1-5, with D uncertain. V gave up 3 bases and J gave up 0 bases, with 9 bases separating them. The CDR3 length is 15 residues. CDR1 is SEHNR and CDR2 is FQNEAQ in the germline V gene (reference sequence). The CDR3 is CASSLGYASNQPQHF. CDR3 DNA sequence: TGTGCCAGCAGCTTGGGGTACGCTAGCAATCAGCCCCAGCATTTT.

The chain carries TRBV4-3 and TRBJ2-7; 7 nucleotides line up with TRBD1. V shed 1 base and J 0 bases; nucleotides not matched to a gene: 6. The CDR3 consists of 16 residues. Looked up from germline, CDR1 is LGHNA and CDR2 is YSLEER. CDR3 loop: CASSQGTGQSSYEQYF. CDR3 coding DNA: TGCGCCAGCAGCCAAGGGACAGGTCAGAGCTCCTACGAGCAGTACTTC.

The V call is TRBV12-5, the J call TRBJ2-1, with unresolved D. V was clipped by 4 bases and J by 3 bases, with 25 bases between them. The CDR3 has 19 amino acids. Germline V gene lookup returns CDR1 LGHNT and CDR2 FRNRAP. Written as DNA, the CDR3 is TGTGCTAGTGGTTACAAGCTGGGGTTAGGTCTTCCTAACTACAATGAGCAGTTCTTC. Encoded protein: CASGYKLGLGLPNYNEQFF.

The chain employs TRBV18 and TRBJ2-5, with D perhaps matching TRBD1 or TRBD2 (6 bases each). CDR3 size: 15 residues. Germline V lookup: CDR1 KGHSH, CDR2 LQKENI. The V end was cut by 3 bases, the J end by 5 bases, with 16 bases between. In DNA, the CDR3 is TGTGCCAGCTCACCCGAGACCGGGGGCCGGGAGACCCAGTACTTC. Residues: CASSPETGGRETQYF.

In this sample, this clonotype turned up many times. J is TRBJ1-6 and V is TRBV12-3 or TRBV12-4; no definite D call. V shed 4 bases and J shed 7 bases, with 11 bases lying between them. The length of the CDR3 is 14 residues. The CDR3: CASSSGQLNSPLHF. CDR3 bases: TGTGCCAGCAGTTCCGGCCAGCTGAATTCACCCCTCCACTTT.

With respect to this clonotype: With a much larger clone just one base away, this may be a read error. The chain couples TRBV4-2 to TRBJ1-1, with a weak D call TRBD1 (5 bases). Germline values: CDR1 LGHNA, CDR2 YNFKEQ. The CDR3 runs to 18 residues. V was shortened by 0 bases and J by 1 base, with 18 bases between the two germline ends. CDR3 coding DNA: TGTGCCAGCAGCCAAGACGACAAGGGGCGAAGTGGGAACACTGAAGCTTTCTTT. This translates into CASSQDDKGRSGNTEAFF.

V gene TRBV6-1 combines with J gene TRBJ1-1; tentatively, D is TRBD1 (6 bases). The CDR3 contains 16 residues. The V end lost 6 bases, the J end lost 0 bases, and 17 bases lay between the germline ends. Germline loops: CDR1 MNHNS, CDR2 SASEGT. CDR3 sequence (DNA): TGTGCCAGCAGCTCGAACAGGGCAGGGATGAACACTGAAGCTTTCTTT. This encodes CASSSNRAGMNTEAFF.

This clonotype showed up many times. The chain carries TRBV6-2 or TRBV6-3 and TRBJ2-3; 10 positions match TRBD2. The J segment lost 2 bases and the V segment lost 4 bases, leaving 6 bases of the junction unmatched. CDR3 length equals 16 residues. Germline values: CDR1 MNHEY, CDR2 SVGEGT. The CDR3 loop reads CASSSTTSGFTDTQYF. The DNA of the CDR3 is TGTGCCAGCAGTTCTACGACTAGCGGGTTCACAGATACGCAGTATTTT.

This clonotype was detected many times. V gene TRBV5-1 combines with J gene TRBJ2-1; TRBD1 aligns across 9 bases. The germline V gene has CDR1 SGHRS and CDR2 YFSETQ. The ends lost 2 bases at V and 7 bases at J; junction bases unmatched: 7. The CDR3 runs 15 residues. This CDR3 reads CASSLTGTGWNEQFF. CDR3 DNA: TGCGCCAGCAGCTTAACCGGGACAGGGTGGAATGAGCAGTTCTTC. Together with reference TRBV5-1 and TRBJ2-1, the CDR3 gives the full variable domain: KAGVTQTPRYLIKTRGQQVTLSCSPISGHRSVSWYQQTPGQGLQFLFEYFSETQRNKGNFPGRFSGRQFSNSRSEMNVSTLELGDSALYLCASSLTGTGWNEQFFGPGTRLTVL.